The rows below give T cell receptor beta chains drawn from one sample of a study of cytomegalovirus exposure and HLA in healthy donors. Clones were sequenced by immunoSEQ multiplex PCR, and TCRdb holds only the in-frame ones, with some missing. The table lists 95,000 to 150,000 clones, roughly 94% of them singletons. The sample taken for sequencing was PBMCs. The receptors come from a woman younger than 35 in good health and CMV-seronegative. The CDR3 runs from the conserved cysteine through the conserved F or W. D genes are given only for firm matches. Expanded clones are given a class, and other clones once, few, many or no size at all.

j_gene	d_gene	v_gene	abundance	CDR3aa	CDR3nt
TRBJ2-3	-	TRBV28	-	CASSSSGTPDTQYF	TGTGCCAGCAGTTCTTCCGGGACTCCAGATACGCAGTATTTT
TRBJ2-6	-	TRBV5-4	-	CASSLQSGANVLTF	TGTGCCAGCAGCTTGCAGTCTGGGGCCAACGTCCTGACTTTC
TRBJ2-3	-	TRBV2	-	CASSHRSVEMAQYF	TGTGCCAGCAGCCACAGGTCCGTAGAGATGGCGCAGTATTTT
TRBJ2-5	TRBD2	TRBV2	-	CASMLTSGQTQYF	TGTGCCAGCATGCTGACTAGCGGCCAGACCCAGTACTTC
TRBJ2-3	TRBD2	TRBV29-1	-	CSAQRGAGNTQYF	TGCAGCGCCCAGCGGGGGGCGGGGAATACGCAGTATTTT
TRBJ1-4	-	TRBV5-1	-	CASSYNSMSEKLFF	TGCGCCAGCAGTTATAACAGTATGAGCGAAAAACTGTTTTTT
TRBJ1-5	-	TRBV28	-	CASSLRYSNQPQHF	TGTGCCAGCAGTTTACGGTATAGCAATCAGCCCCAGCATTTT
TRBJ1-4	-	TRBV6-6	once	CASSRGIEKLFF	TGTGCCAGCAGCCGGGGGATTGAAAAACTGTTTTTT
TRBJ1-5	TRBD1	TRBV2	-	CASSVGGVQPQHF	TGTGCCAGCAGTGTAGGGGGCGTTCAGCCCCAGCATTTT
TRBJ1-5	-	TRBV5-1	-	CASSFTGRSNQPQHF	TGCGCCAGCAGCTTCACAGGGCGCTCGAATCAGCCCCAGCATTTT
TRBJ1-3	TRBD1	TRBV5-1	-	CASRLQGSSGNTIYF	TGCGCCAGCAGGTTACAGGGGAGCTCTGGAAACACCATATATTTT
TRBJ2-3	TRBD2	TRBV28	-	CASRPAGGSADTQYF	TGTGCCAGCAGACCTGCGGGAGGTTCTGCAGATACGCAGTATTTT
TRBJ2-1	-	TRBV27	once	CASSFRGSEQFF	TGTGCCAGCAGTTTTCGGGGGAGCGAGCAGTTCTTC
TRBJ1-1	-	TRBV7-8	once	CASSLIQGHWMNTEAFF	TGTGCCAGCAGCTTAATACAGGGCCATTGGATGAACACTGAAGCTTTCTTT
TRBJ2-7	-	TRBV28	-	CASSFYFSYEQYF	TGTGCCAGCAGTTTCTACTTCTCCTACGAGCAGTACTTC
TRBJ2-1	TRBD2	TRBV9	-	CASSRTSGLYNEQFF	TGTGCCAGCAGCCGAACTAGCGGGTTGTACAATGAGCAGTTCTTC
TRBJ2-7	TRBD2	TRBV7-2	-	CASSSGRAGEQYF	TGTGCCAGCAGCAGCGGGAGGGCGGGGGAGCAGTACTTC
TRBJ1-2	-	TRBV7-2	-	CASSLARNGGDGYTF	TGTGCCAGCAGCTTAGCGCGTAACGGGGGGGATGGCTACACCTTC
TRBJ2-6	-	TRBV19	-	CATVSGANVLTF	TGTGCCACCGTATCGGGGGCCAACGTCCTGACTTTC
TRBJ2-7	-	TRBV7-9	-	CASSFPPDRPSYEQYF	TGTGCCAGCAGCTTTCCCCCTGACAGGCCCTCCTACGAGCAGTACTTC
TRBJ2-3	-	TRBV5-4	-	CASSPGRGNTDTQYF	TGTGCCAGCAGTCCAGGCAGGGGCAATACAGATACGCAGTATTTT
TRBJ2-7	TRBD1	TRBV5-1	once	CASRSGTGIYEQYF	TGCGCCAGCAGGTCCGGGACAGGGATATACGAGCAGTACTTC
TRBJ1-5	TRBD1	TRBV7-9	few	CASSPQGGNQPQHF	TGTGCCAGCAGCCCACAGGGGGGCAATCAGCCCCAGCATTTT
TRBJ1-5	-	TRBV5-6	-	CASSLRQASNQPQHF	TGTGCCAGCAGCTTGCGCCAGGCAAGCAATCAGCCCCAGCATTTT
TRBJ2-1	TRBD2	TRBV5-1	-	CASSFGTSYNEQFF	TGCGCCAGCAGCTTTGGGACTAGCTACAATGAGCAGTTCTTC
TRBJ2-3	TRBD2	TRBV9	-	CASSVGTSGADTQYF	TGTGCCAGCAGCGTAGGGACTAGCGGAGCAGATACGCAGTATTTT
TRBJ2-7	TRBD2	TRBV7-9	-	CASSRAGGVYEQYF	TGTGCCAGCAGCCGAGCGGGAGGGGTATACGAGCAGTACTTC
TRBJ2-2	-	TRBV6-1	-	CASSEKRGTMTGELFF	TGTGCCAGCAGTGAAAAAAGGGGGACGATGACCGGGGAGCTGTTTTTT
TRBJ2-3	TRBD1	TRBV11-2	-	CASSVGQGRTQYF	TGTGCCAGCAGCGTCGGACAGGGTAGGACGCAGTATTTT
TRBJ1-3	-	TRBV5-5	once	CASSFSQLVSGNTIYF	TGTGCCAGCAGCTTTAGCCAGCTCGTTTCTGGAAACACCATATATTTT
TRBJ1-1	-	TRBV11-2	-	CASSPSRGNTEAFF	TGTGCCAGCAGCCCGTCGCGGGGGAACACTGAAGCTTTCTTT
TRBJ2-5	TRBD2	TRBV6-1	-	CASSGRPGTSGTQETQYF	TGTGCCAGCAGTGGGAGGCCAGGTACTAGCGGGACCCAAGAGACCCAGTACTTC
TRBJ2-5	TRBD2	TRBV7-2	-	CASSSLRLAGLETQYF	TGTGCCAGCAGCTCCCTCAGACTAGCGGGACTAGAGACCCAGTACTTC
TRBJ1-2	-	TRBV29-1	-	CSVDQFNYGYTF	TGCAGCGTTGATCAGTTTAACTATGGCTACACCTTC
TRBJ2-3	TRBD2	TRBV5-4	-	CASSSGTSGGGDTQYF	TGTGCCAGCAGTTCCGGGACTAGCGGGGGGGGAGATACGCAGTATTTT
TRBJ1-6	-	TRBV6-5	-	CASSSDRVLFGVPLHF	TGTGCCAGCAGTTCCGACAGAGTACTCTTTGGGGTTCCCCTCCACTTT
TRBJ2-1	TRBD1	TRBV5-1	-	CASSSRQGYNEQFF	TGCGCCAGCAGCTCACGACAGGGATACAATGAGCAGTTCTTC
TRBJ1-2	-	TRBV28	-	CASSSGAANYGYTF	TGTGCCAGCAGTAGCGGGGCAGCTAACTATGGCTACACCTTC
TRBJ2-7	-	TRBV28	-	CASGLARTSYEQYF	TGTGCCAGCGGATTAGCCCGAACCTCCTACGAGCAGTACTTC
TRBJ2-1	TRBD2	TRBV4-1	-	CASSQWGGTSEYNEQFF	TGCGCCAGCAGCCAATGGGGTGGGACTAGCGAATACAATGAGCAGTTCTTC
TRBJ1-2	TRBD1	TRBV19	-	CASSIQDRGYGYTF	TGTGCCAGTAGTATCCAGGACAGGGGCTATGGCTACACCTTC
TRBJ1-3	-	TRBV15	-	CATRPGGQGNTIYF	TGTGCCACCAGACCGGGGGGTCAAGGAAACACCATATATTTT
TRBJ2-4	TRBD2	TRBV9	-	CASSVDGGGTKNIQYF	TGTGCCAGCAGCGTAGACGGGGGAGGGACCAAAAACATTCAGTACTTC
TRBJ2-7	TRBD1	TRBV10-3	-	CAISESLRDRVEQYF	TGTGCCATCAGTGAGAGTTTAAGGGACAGGGTAGAGCAGTACTTC
TRBJ1-1	TRBD1	TRBV30	-	CAYRPGQVNTEAFF	TGTGCCTATCGACCGGGACAGGTGAACACTGAAGCTTTCTTT
TRBJ2-2	TRBD2	TRBV27	-	CASSSPPGLAGPGELFF	TGTGCCAGCAGTTCCCCGCCGGGACTAGCGGGCCCCGGGGAGCTGTTTTTT
TRBJ2-1	-	TRBV5-1	-	CASSLGEGLGDEQFF	TGCGCCAGCAGCTTGGGAGAGGGCTTGGGCGATGAGCAGTTCTTC
TRBJ1-2	-	TRBV4-1	-	CASSQDAIQDYGYTF	TGCGCCAGCAGCCAAGACGCGATACAGGACTATGGCTACACCTTC
TRBJ2-5	TRBD1	TRBV27	-	CASSPGQVQETQYF	TGTGCCAGCAGTCCGGGACAGGTCCAAGAGACCCAGTACTTC
TRBJ1-2	TRBD1	TRBV5-6	-	CASRAEDRAYGYTF	TGTGCCAGCAGGGCGGAGGACAGGGCTTATGGCTACACCTTC